This TCR beta chain stems from a study of blood T cell repertoires in COVID-19. In the study overall: Sample material is recorded as cDNA or gDNA derived from T cells, B-cell-depleted T cells, or PBMCs.

The V gene end was trimmed by 0 bases and the J gene end by 5 bases; junction bases not matched to a gene: 8. CDR1 is SGDLS and CDR2 is YYNGEE in the germline V gene. The CDR3 contains 16 residues. Seattle enrolled patients during active infection and tracked them longitudinally. TCRdb's copy holds only in-frame clones and misses some; the assay was immunoSEQ multiplex PCR. The sample records almost 300,000 clones, about 90% being singletons. Sequencing was carried out using peripheral blood. The rearrangement links TRBV9 to TRBJ2-5, with 9 bases matching TRBD2. The source is a woman under 40 with COVID-19, enrolled during active disease. CDR3 in DNA: TGTGCCAGCAGCGTAGGGCTAGCGGGGAGCTGGGAGACCCAGTACTTC. Encoded protein: CASSVGLAGSWETQYF.